What follows are 24 T cell receptor beta chains derived from one specimen sequenced in a study of blood T cell repertoires in COVID-19. Sequencing was performed with immunoSEQ multiplex PCR; in TCRdb, only in-frame clones are kept and a portion is missing. The data hold about 140,000 clones, with about 80% observed a single time. The material sequenced was peripheral blood. These receptors were taken from a human donor in a cohort sampled during active COVID-19.

The gene calls are TRBV2 and TRBJ1-3; D ambiguous. Between the trimmed V and J ends, which lost 6 bases and 4 bases, there was a span of 16 bases. Germline loops: CDR1 SNHLY, CDR2 FYNNEI. This CDR3 is 15 amino acids long. CDR3 DNA sequence: TGTGCCAGCAGCGAAATAAGGGAGGAAGGAAACACCATATATTTT. Protein sequence: CASSEIREEGNTIYF.

CDR3 nucleotides: TGTGCCTGGAACAGGGGGCGAGGCACTGAAGCTTTCTTT. It specifies CAWNRGRGTEAFF. The chain joins TRBV30 to TRBJ1-1, with TRBD1 matching 9 bases. The junction had 4 bases not matched to a gene; V was cut back by 4 bases and J by 4 bases. The CDR3 is 13 residues long. Germline V gives CDR1 GTSNPN, CDR2 SVGIG (reference sequence).

Here the CDR3 reads CASSPDGTGGAGEAFF. CDR3 coding DNA: TGCGCCAGCAGCCCCGACGGAACAGGGGGCGCAGGTGAAGCTTTCTTT. This sequence joins TRBV5-1 and TRBJ1-1; 9 positions agree with TRBD1. Germline-derived CDR1 and CDR2 are SGHRS and YFSETQ. Trimming at V came to 4 bases and at J to 7 bases, leaving 14 bases not matched to a gene. This CDR3 has 16 amino acids.

The J gene is TRBJ2-1, the V gene TRBV4-2; tentative D call: TRBD2 (6 bases). Trimming pared 6 bases from V and 0 bases from J, leaving 18 bases between. Germline V lookup: CDR1 LGHNA, CDR2 YNFKEQ. CDR3 size: 17 residues. CDR3 nucleotide sequence: TGTGCCAGCAGTTACAGTAGTGGGGGGAGCTCCTACAATGAGCAGTTCTTC. It is translated as CASSYSSGGSSYNEQFF.

To note about this clone: The sample holds other DNA sequences that translate to the same CDR3. The rearrangement uses TRBV5-1 and TRBJ1-1; a possible D gene is TRBD1 (5 bases). The CDR3 length is 14 residues. V was trimmed by 0 bases and J by 1 base, leaving 7 bases between them. Germline V CDR1 and CDR2: SGHRS, YFSETQ. The CDR3 DNA sequence: TGCGCCAGCAGCTTGGCCACAGGGAACACTGAAGCTTTCTTT. Translating gives CASSLATGNTEAFF.

This clone was seen more than once but under ten times. Relative to the germline gene, one junction end is altered; a read error may explain this. This rearrangement joins TRBV2 to TRBJ1-1; 8 bases map to TRBD1. The CDR3 is made up of 14 amino acids. Germline CDR1 and CDR2: SNHLY and FYNNEI. The CDR3 loop is CASREEYRGGEAFF. The CDR3 DNA sequence: TGTGCCAGCAGAGAAGAATACAGGGGGGGTGAAGCTTTCTTT. Looking up the rest from reference TRBV2 and TRBJ1-1 gives the full variable domain: EPEVTQTPSHQVTQMGQEVILRCVPISNHLYFYWYRQILGQKVEFLVSFYNNEISEKSEIFDDQFSVERPDGSNFTLKIRSTKLEDSAMYFCASREEYRGGEAFFGQGTRLTVV.

This clone was detected only once. This chain joins TRBV5-4 and TRBJ2-1; a weak D match, TRBD1 (5 bases). The CDR3 covers 14 residues. Germline values: CDR1 SGHNT, CDR2 YYREEE (reference sequence). V lost 0 bases and J 7 bases, leaving 11 bases between the germline ends. The CDR3 reads CASSLVVAGNEQFF. The CDR3 region has the DNA TGTGCCAGCAGCTTGGTAGTCGCAGGGAATGAGCAGTTCTTC.

The rearrangement links TRBV9 to TRBJ2-2; 9 nucleotides line up with TRBD2. Germline values: CDR1 SGDLS, CDR2 YYNGEE. The CDR3 has 22 amino acids. The V segment lost 1 base and the J segment 3 bases; nucleotides outside the gene matches: 22. CDR3 nucleotides: TGTGCCAGCAGCGTACGTGGGCTAGCGGGACCCACGGACCTGACCCACACCGGGGAGCTGTTTTTT. This sequence encodes CASSVRGLAGPTDLTHTGELFF.

This clone is a singleton in its sample. This chain joins TRBV20-1 and TRBJ1-1; 7 nucleotides align to TRBD1. With 1 base clipped from V and 9 bases from J, the junction kept 2 bases outside the gene matches. Germline values: CDR1 DFQATT, CDR2 SNEGSKA (reference sequence). This CDR3 comprises 11 residues. Here the CDR3 reads CSARGTGKAFF. The CDR3 DNA sequence: TGCAGTGCTAGAGGGACAGGAAAAGCTTTCTTT.

The CDR3 DNA is TGTGCCAGCAGCCAACTTAGCGGGGGGGAGAGCTCCTACAATGAGCAGTTCTTC. Translating it yields CASSQLSGGESSYNEQFF. The V gene is TRBV3-1 (or the pseudogene TRBV3-2), the J gene TRBJ2-1; 11 bases are a match to TRBD2. This CDR3 has 18 amino acids. The trim removed 2 bases at V and 0 bases at J, leaving 6 bases unmatched. Germline values: CDR1 LGHDT, CDR2 YNNKEL (reference sequence).

The chain links TRBV7-9 to TRBJ1-6, with D unclear. Trimming pared 8 bases from V and 0 bases from J, leaving 5 bases between. This CDR3 comprises 13 residues. The V gene's germline CDR1 is SEHNR and CDR2 FQNEAQ (reference sequence). CDR3 region: CASGSSYNSPLHF. The CDR3 DNA sequence: TGTGCCAGCGGCAGCTCCTATAATTCACCCCTCCACTTT.

The genes are TRBV5-1 and TRBJ1-3, with D possibly being TRBD1 (6 bases). The germline V gene has CDR1 SGHRS and CDR2 YFSETQ. This CDR3 comprises 18 residues. The ends were cut back, 0 bases at V and 0 bases at J, with 16 bases in the middle. CDR3 nucleotides: TGCGCCAGCAGCTTGGATCAACAGGGATGGAGCTCTGGAAACACCATATATTTT. Protein product: CASSLDQQGWSSGNTIYF.

The rearrangement uses TRBV19 and TRBJ2-1; TRBD1 matches 8 bases. The CDR3 covers 11 residues. Germline V gene lookup returns CDR1 LNHDA and CDR2 SQIVND (reference sequence). V trimming: 9 bases; J trimming: 8 bases; junction bases outside the gene matches: 3. The CDR3 spells CASQGADEQFF. The CDR3 nucleotides read TGTGCCAGCCAGGGGGCCGATGAGCAGTTCTTC.

This clone was observed once. The J gene is TRBJ2-7, the V gene TRBV21-1; whether TRBD2, the table's D call, matches the DNA was not checked. TRBV21-1 is a documented pseudogene. CDR3 length: 16 amino acids. The CDR3 sequence is CASRRRLAVSSYEQYV. CDR3 bases: TGTGCCAGCAGGCGACGACTAGCGGTGAGCTCCTACGAGCAGTACGTC.

The rearrangement links TRBV5-6 to TRBJ2-7, with a weak D call TRBD2 (6 bases). The CDR3 runs to 13 residues. Germline V CDR1 and CDR2: SGHDT, YYEEEE. Between the trimmed V and J ends, which lost 6 bases and 6 bases, there was a span of 16 bases. CDR3 sequence reads: CASMEQAGLEQYV. In DNA, the CDR3 is TGTGCCAGCATGGAGCAGGCGGGGCTCGAGCAGTACGTC.

V usage is TRBV6-5 and J usage is TRBJ2-5, with a weak D call TRBD2 (7 bases). The germline V and J ends were trimmed by 6 bases and 0 bases, with 11 bases remaining between them. Germline loops: CDR1 MNHEY, CDR2 SVGAGI. The CDR3 runs 14 residues. CDR3 bases: TGTGCCAGCAGGCGGGGGCCGAACCAAGAGACCCAGTACTTC. This sequence encodes CASRRGPNQETQYF.

This chain joins TRBV2 and TRBJ2-5; a weak D match, TRBD2 (6 bases). V was trimmed by 2 bases and J by 5 bases, leaving 15 bases between them. The CDR3 runs to 15 residues. Germline CDR1 reads SNHLY; CDR2 reads FYNNEI. The CDR3 sequence: CASSESPSSAETQYF. The CDR3 nucleotides are TGTGCCAGCAGTGAATCCCCCTCTAGCGCGGAGACCCAGTACTTC.

In DNA, the CDR3 is TGTGCCAGCAGCTTAGGACTAGCAAGAACTTACAATGAGCAGTTCTTC. The encoded protein is CASSLGLARTYNEQFF. The chain links TRBV7-2 to TRBJ2-1, with 7 positions matching TRBD2. The length of the CDR3 is 16 residues. With 1 base clipped from V and 4 bases from J, the junction kept 7 bases outside the gene matches. The germline V gene encodes CDR1 SGHTA and CDR2 FQGNSA.

Only a few counts were recorded for this clone. The chain has TRBV2 and TRBJ1-3; maybe TRBD1 (5 bases). The CDR3 is made up of 13 amino acids. The V end was cut by 7 bases, the J end by 2 bases, with 9 bases between. Germline V gene lookup returns CDR1 SNHLY and CDR2 FYNNEI. In nucleotides, the CDR3 is TGTGCCAGCATGTCAGGGACTGGAAACACCATATATTTT. Encoded protein: CASMSGTGNTIYF.

The rearrangement links TRBV5-1 to TRBJ1-1; tentatively, D is TRBD1 (6 bases). Germline V gives CDR1 SGHRS, CDR2 YFSETQ. There are 14 residues in the CDR3. Trimming stripped 0 bases from V and 0 bases from J, with 6 bases between. CDR3 DNA: TGCGCCAGCAGCTTGGACAGGGTGAACACTGAAGCTTTCTTT. This sequence encodes CASSLDRVNTEAFF.

This chain links TRBV12-3 or TRBV12-4 with TRBJ2-2; the match to TRBD2 covers 8 bases. V was pared by 10 bases and J by 5 bases, with 6 bases of the junction left unmatched. The CDR3 has 13 residues. Here the CDR3 DNA reads TGTGCCACCAGACTAGCGCCTACCGGGGAGCTGTTTTTT. Translated, it gives CATRLAPTGELFF.

V and J are TRBV30 and TRBJ2-7; D uncertain. The CDR3 length is 13 residues. CDR1 and CDR2 (germline): GTSNPN, SVGIG (reference sequence). V was trimmed by 3 bases and J by 0 bases, leaving 9 bases between them. Here the CDR3 reads CAWSLRSSYEQYV. The CDR3 DNA sequence: TGTGCCTGGAGCCTGAGGAGCTCCTACGAGCAGTACGTC.

The chain couples TRBV5-5 to TRBJ1-3, with a tentative D call TRBD1 (5 bases). V dropped 4 bases and J dropped 0 bases, with 20 bases sitting between them. Germline V gene sequence: CDR1 SGHKS, CDR2 YYEKEE (reference sequence). The CDR3 runs to 18 residues. Here the CDR3 reads CASSPGQSRSLSGNTIYF. The CDR3 DNA follows: TGTGCCAGCAGCCCAGGGCAGTCACGGAGCCTCTCTGGAAACACCATATATTTT.

Only one count was recorded for this clone. This rearrangement joins TRBV7-9 to TRBJ1-1; 7 bases are a match to TRBD1. V shed 2 bases and J 1 base; nucleotides not matched to a gene: 4. Germline V gene sequence: CDR1 SEHNR, CDR2 FQNEAQ (reference sequence). CDR3 length equals 15 residues. The CDR3, as DNA: TGTGCCAGCAGCTTATCTGACAGGGAGAACACTGAAGCTTTCTTT. This gives the protein CASSLSDRENTEAFF.